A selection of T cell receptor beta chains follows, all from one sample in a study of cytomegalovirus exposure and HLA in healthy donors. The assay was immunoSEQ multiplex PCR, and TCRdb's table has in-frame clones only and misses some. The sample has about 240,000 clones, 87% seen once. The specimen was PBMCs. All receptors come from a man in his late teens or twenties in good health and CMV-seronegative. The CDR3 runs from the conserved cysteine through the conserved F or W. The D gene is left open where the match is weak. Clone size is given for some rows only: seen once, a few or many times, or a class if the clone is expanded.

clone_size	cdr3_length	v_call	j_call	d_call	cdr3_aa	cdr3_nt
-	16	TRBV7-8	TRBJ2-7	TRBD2	CASSLGRSGSGIEQYF	TGTGCCAGCAGCTTAGGTCGCAGCGGGAGTGGGATCGAGCAGTACTTC
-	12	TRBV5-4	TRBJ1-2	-	CASSFQTAGYTF	TGTGCCAGCAGTTTTCAGACAGCCGGCTACACCTTC
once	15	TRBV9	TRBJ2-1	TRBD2	CASSRTSGGLNEQFF	TGTGCCAGCAGCCGGACTAGCGGGGGGCTCAATGAGCAGTTCTTC
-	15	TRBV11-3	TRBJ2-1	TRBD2	CASSFSGEDYNEQFF	TGTGCCAGCAGCTTTAGCGGGGAAGACTACAATGAGCAGTTCTTC
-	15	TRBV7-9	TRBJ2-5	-	CASSLRIGGGETQYF	TGTGCCAGCAGCTTAAGGATCGGGGGTGGGGAGACCCAGTACTTC
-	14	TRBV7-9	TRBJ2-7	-	CASSLVARDYEQYF	TGTGCCAGCAGCTTAGTGGCCAGGGACTACGAGCAGTACTTC
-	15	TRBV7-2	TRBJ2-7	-	CASSLALGSPYEQYF	TGTGCCAGCAGCTTAGCGCTTGGGAGCCCCTACGAGCAGTACTTC
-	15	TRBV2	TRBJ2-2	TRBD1	CASMTGTGITGELFF	TGTGCCAGCATGACCGGGACAGGGATCACCGGGGAGCTGTTTTTT
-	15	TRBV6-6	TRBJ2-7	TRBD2	CASTPRGGLSYEQYF	TGTGCCAGCACCCCCCGGGGGGGCTTATCCTACGAGCAGTACTTC
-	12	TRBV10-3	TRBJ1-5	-	CAISPGNQPQHF	TGTGCCATCAGTCCAGGCAATCAGCCCCAGCATTTT
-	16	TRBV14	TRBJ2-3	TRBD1	CASSPPGTGRVGTQYF	TGTGCCAGCAGCCCTCCCGGGACAGGGCGAGTGGGTACGCAGTATTTT
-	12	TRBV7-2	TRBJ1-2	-	CASSSGEVGYTF	TGTGCCAGCAGCTCCGGGGAGGTTGGCTACACCTTC
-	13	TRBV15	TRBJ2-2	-	CATSVDGTGELFF	TGTGCCACCAGCGTAGACGGGACCGGGGAGCTGTTTTTT
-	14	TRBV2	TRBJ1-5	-	CASSGTGISQPQHF	TGTGCCAGCAGTGGAACAGGGATCTCTCAGCCCCAGCATTTT
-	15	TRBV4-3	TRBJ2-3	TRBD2	CASSQVSGGTDTQYF	TGCGCCAGCAGCCAAGTAAGCGGGGGGACAGATACGCAGTATTTT
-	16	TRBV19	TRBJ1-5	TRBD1	CASSIAGQGGGQPQHF	TGTGCCAGTAGTATAGCCGGACAGGGCGGAGGACAGCCCCAGCATTTT
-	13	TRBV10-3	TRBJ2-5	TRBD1	CASNGQAQETQYF	TGTGCCAGCAACGGACAGGCACAAGAGACCCAGTACTTC
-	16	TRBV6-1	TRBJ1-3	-	CASSEWYGNSGNTIYF	TGTGCCAGCAGTGAATGGTACGGGAACTCTGGAAACACCATATATTTT
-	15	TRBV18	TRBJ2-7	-	CASSPPEGVSYEQYF	TGTGCCAGCTCACCACCAGAGGGGGTTTCCTACGAGCAGTACTTC
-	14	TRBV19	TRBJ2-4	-	CASSSWGRENIQYF	TGTGCCAGTAGTAGTTGGGGGCGGGAGAACATTCAGTACTTC
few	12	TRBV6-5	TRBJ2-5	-	CASGGRQETQYF	TGTGCCAGCGGGGGCCGGCAAGAGACCCAGTACTTC
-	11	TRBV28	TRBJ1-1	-	CASRRDRGAFF	TGTGCCAGCAGGCGGGATAGAGGAGCTTTCTTT
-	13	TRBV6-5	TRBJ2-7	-	CASSLGAAYEQYF	TGTGCCAGCAGTCTGGGAGCCGCCTACGAGCAGTACTTC
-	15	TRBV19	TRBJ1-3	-	CASTGRLYSGNTIYF	TGTGCCAGTACGGGAAGACTCTACTCTGGAAACACCATATATTTT
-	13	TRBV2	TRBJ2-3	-	CASTIGGTDTQYF	TGTGCCAGCACTATCGGGGGCACAGATACGCAGTATTTT
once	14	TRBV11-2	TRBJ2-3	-	CASSYQSSTDTQYF	TGTGCCAGCAGCTATCAGTCTAGCACAGATACGCAGTATTTT
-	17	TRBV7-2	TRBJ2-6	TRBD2	CASSSALAGGGANVLTF	TGTGCCAGCAGCTCCGCCCTAGCGGGGGGTGGGGCCAACGTCCTGACTTTC
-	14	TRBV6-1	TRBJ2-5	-	CASSDPGVFETQYF	TGTGCCAGCAGTGACCCGGGTGTCTTCGAGACCCAGTACTTC
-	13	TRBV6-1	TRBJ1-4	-	CASKEQGTGELFF	TGTGCCAGCAAAGAGCAGGGGACGGGCGAACTGTTTTTT
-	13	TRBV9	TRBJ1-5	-	CASSPRVEWPQHF	TGTGCCAGCAGCCCCAGGGTGGAGTGGCCCCAGCATTTT
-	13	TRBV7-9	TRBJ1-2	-	CASSLARGYGYTF	TGTGCCAGCAGCCTGGCAAGGGGCTATGGCTACACCTTC
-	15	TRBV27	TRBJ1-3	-	CASRATGHSGNTIYF	TGTGCCAGCAGAGCCACAGGGCATTCAGGAAACACCATATATTTT
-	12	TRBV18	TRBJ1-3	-	CASSQQDDTIYF	TGTGCCAGCTCACAACAGGATGACACCATATATTTT
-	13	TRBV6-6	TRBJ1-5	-	CASRYTQGQPQHF	TGTGCCAGCAGGTATACACAGGGTCAGCCCCAGCATTTT
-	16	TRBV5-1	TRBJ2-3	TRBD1	CASSPAGGTRADTQYF	TGCGCCAGCAGCCCAGCAGGGGGTACTCGCGCAGATACGCAGTATTTT
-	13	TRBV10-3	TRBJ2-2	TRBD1	CAISGTGPGELFF	TGTGCCATCAGCGGGACAGGGCCCGGGGAGCTGTTTTTT
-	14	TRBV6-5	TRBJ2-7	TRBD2	CASRYTSGNYEQYF	TGTGCCAGCCGCTATACTAGCGGGAACTACGAGCAGTACTTC
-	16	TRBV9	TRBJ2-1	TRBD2	CASSVRNSGRGNEQFF	TGTGCCAGCAGCGTTCGTAATAGCGGGAGGGGGAATGAGCAGTTCTTC
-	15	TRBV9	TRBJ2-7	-	CASSGDSGGTYEQYF	TGTGCCAGCAGCGGGGATAGCGGAGGCACCTACGAGCAGTACTTC
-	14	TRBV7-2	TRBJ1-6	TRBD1	CASSPDRISSPLHF	TGTGCCAGCAGCCCGGACAGGATAAGTTCACCCCTCCACTTT
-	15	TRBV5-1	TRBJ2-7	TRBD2	CASSPVAGGLYEQYF	TGCGCCAGCAGTCCTGTAGCGGGGGGTCTCTACGAGCAGTACTTC
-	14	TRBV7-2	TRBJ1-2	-	CATGQGPGTYGYTF	TGTGCCACCGGGCAGGGGCCGGGAACCTATGGCTACACCTTC
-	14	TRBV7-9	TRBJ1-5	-	CASSVEDSNQPQHF	TGTGCCAGCAGCGTCGAGGATAGCAATCAGCCCCAGCATTTT
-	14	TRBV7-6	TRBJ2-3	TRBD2	CASSWTSGRDTQYF	TGTGCCAGCAGCTGGACTAGCGGGAGAGATACGCAGTATTTT